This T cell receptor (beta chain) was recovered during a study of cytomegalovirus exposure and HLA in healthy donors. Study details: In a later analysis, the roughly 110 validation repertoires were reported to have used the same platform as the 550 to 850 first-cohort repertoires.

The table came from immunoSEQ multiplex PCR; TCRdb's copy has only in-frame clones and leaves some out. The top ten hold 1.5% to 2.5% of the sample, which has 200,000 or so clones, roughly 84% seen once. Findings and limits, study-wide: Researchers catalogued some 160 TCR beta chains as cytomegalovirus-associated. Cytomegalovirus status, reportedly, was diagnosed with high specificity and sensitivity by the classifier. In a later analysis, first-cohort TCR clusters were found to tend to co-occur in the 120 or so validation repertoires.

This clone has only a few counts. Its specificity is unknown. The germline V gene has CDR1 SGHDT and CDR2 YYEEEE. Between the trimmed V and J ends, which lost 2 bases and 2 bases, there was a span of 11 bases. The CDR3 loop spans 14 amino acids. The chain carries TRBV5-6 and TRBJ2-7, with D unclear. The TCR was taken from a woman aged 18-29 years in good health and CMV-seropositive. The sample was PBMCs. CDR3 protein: CASSFSGSTYEQYF. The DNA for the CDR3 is TGTGCCAGCAGCTTCTCAGGATCAACCTACGAGCAGTACTTC.